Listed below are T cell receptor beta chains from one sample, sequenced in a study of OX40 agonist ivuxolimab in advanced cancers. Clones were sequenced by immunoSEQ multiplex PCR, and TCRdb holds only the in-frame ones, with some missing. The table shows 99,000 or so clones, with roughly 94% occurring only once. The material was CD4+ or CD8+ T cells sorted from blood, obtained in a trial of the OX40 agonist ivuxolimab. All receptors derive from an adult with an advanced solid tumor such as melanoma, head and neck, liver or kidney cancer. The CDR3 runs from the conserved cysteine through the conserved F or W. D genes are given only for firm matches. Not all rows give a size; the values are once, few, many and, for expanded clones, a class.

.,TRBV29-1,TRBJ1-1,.,CSAQPNTFPTEAFF,TGCAGCGCTCAACCCAATACTTTCCCCACTGAAGCTTTCTTT
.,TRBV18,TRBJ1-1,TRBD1,CASSPRQGVMNTEAFF,TGTGCCAGCTCACCCCGACAGGGGGTCATGAACACTGAAGCTTTCTTT
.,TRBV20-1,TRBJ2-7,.,CSARDSYEQYF,TGCAGTGCTAGGGACAGCTACGAGCAGTACTTC
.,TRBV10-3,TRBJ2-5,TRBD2,CATGGVEPETQYF,TGTGCCACTGGGGGGGTCGAGCCAGAGACCCAGTACTTC
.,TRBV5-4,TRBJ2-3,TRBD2,CASSLRASGRTDTQYF,TGTGCCAGCAGCTTGCGGGCTAGCGGGAGAACGGATACGCAGTATTTT
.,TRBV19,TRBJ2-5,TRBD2,CASSISAGGLETQYF,TGTGCCAGTAGTATATCCGCGGGGGGCTTGGAGACCCAGTACTTC
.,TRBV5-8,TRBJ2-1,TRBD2,CASSLRLAGGLRSYNEQFF,TGTGCCAGCAGCCTGCGGCTAGCGGGAGGGCTGAGGTCCTACAATGAGCAGTTCTTC
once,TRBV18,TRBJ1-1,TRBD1,CASSRTGTVIMNTEAFF,TGTGCCAGCTCACGTACCGGGACAGTGATTATGAACACTGAAGCTTTCTTT
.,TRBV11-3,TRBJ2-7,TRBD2,CASSPRTSGNAEQYF,TGTGCCAGCAGCCCTCGGACTAGCGGGAACGCCGAGCAGTACTTC
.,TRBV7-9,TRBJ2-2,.,CASSPSTGELFF,TGTGCCAGCAGCCCCTCCACCGGGGAGCTGTTTTTT
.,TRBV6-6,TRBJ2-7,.,CASSSSSYEQYF,TGTGCCAGCAGTTCCAGCTCCTACGAGCAGTACTTC
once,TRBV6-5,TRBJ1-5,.,CASSRGLANQPQHF,TGTGCCAGCAGCAGGGGATTGGCGAATCAGCCCCAGCATTTT